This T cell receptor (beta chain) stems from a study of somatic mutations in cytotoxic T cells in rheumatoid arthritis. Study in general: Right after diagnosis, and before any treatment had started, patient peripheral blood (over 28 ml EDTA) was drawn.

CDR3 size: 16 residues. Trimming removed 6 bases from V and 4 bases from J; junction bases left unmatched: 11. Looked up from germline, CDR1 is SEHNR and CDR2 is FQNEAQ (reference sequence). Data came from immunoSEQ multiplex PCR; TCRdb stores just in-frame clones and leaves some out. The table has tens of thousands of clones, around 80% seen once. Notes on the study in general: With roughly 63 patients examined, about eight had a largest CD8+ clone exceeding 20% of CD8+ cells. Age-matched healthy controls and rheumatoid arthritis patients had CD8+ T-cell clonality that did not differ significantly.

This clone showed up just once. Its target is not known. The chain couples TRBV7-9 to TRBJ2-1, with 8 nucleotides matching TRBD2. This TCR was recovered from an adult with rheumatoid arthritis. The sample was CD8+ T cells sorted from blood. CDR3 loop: CASRPTGGGKYNEQFF. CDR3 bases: TGTGCCAGCAGACCAACCGGGGGGGGGAAATACAATGAGCAGTTCTTC. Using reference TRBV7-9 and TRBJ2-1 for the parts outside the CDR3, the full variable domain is DTGVSQNPRHKITKRGQNVTFRCDPISEHNRLYWYRQTLGQGPEFLTYFQNEAQLEKSRLLSDRFSAERPKGSFSTLEIQRTEQGDSAMYLCASRPTGGGKYNEQFFGPGTRLTVL.